This entry lists 8 T cell receptor beta chains sequenced from one sample in a study of T-cell reconstitution after alpha-beta-depleted transplantation in children. During its preparation, the TCRbeta library received unique molecular identifiers. Each CDR3 protein gets one entry after TCRdb re-called the PCR reads with MiXCR. Here the sample spans about 980,000 distinct CDR3 sequences, 25% to 35% being singletons. The specimen was PBMCs, mostly from graft donor cells, collected 360 days after TCRalphabeta/CD19-depleted stem cell transplant. All receptors derive from a boy less than two years old who had a stem cell transplant for SCID, so the T cells may come from the graft donor.

The J gene is TRBJ2-7, the V gene TRBV9; D is possibly TRBD1 or TRBD2 (5 bases each). Germline CDR1 SGDLS, CDR2 YYNGEE. The V end lost 0 bases, the J end lost 5 bases, and 18 bases lay between the germline ends. The CDR3 consists of 16 residues. Here the CDR3 DNA reads TGTGCCAGCAGCGTAGAAAGAGGGGCGCTTCCGGACGAGCAGTACTTC. It translates to CASSVERGALPDEQYF.

The chain couples TRBV24-1 to TRBJ2-1; TRBD2 aligns across 7 bases. The V segment lost 4 bases and the J segment 7 bases; nucleotides outside the gene matches: 3. From germline, CDR1 is KGHDR and CDR2 SFDVKD. The CDR3 covers 13 residues. The CDR3 protein is CATSDPGRNEQFF. The CDR3 bases are TGTGCCACCAGTGACCCCGGGAGGAATGAGCAGTTCTTC.

The chain carries TRBV6-2 or TRBV6-3 and TRBJ2-4; TRBD2 aligns across 10 bases. Germline values: CDR1 MNHEY, CDR2 SVGEGT. This CDR3 is 17 amino acids long. V gave up 1 base and J gave up 1 base; unmatched junction bases: 4. The CDR3 here is CASSYLGGLAAKNIQYF. The CDR3 DNA is TGTGCCAGCAGTTACTTGGGGGGACTAGCGGCCAAAAACATTCAGTACTTC.

This rearrangement joins TRBV5-1 to TRBJ2-3; D is ambiguous. There are 13 residues in the CDR3. The V end lost 3 bases, the J end lost 6 bases, and 11 bases lay between the germline ends. The germline V gene has CDR1 SGHRS and CDR2 YFSETQ. The CDR3: CASSSGRDDTQYF. The DNA for the CDR3 is TGCGCCAGCAGCTCCGGAAGGGATGATACGCAGTATTTT.

This clonotype was seen at least ten times. At one of its ends the junction is not consistent with the germline gene, which may arise from a read error. The chain employs TRBV5-1 and TRBJ2-1; D uncertain. The CDR3 has 13 residues. Germline V gene lookup returns CDR1 SGHRS and CDR2 YFSETQ. The CDR3 here is CASSLGWGNEQFF. The CDR3 coding sequence is TGTGCCAGCAGCTTAGGTTGGGGCAATGAGCAGTTCTTC.

This clonotype was seen only a few times. The chain employs TRBV7-2 and TRBJ1-4; D not certain. V lost 0 bases, J lost 11 bases, and 13 bases lay in between. The CDR3 sequence is 14 residues long. Germline V gives CDR1 SGHTA, CDR2 FQGNSA. The CDR3 DNA reads TGTGCCAGCAGCTTAGCTAAGGGATTAGGGAAACTGTTTTTT. Translating it yields CASSLAKGLGKLFF. Full variable domain (missing parts from reference TRBV7-2 and TRBJ1-4): GAGVSQSPSNKVTEKGKDVELRCDPISGHTALYWYRQSLGQGLEFLIYFQGNSAPDKSGLPSDRFSAERTGGSVSTLTIQRTQQEDSAVYLCASSLAKGLGKLFFGSGTQLSVL.

This clonotype came up a few times. The chain uses TRBV7-9 and TRBJ2-3; tentative D call: TRBD1 (6 bases). CDR3 length: 14 amino acids. V lost 5 bases and J lost 8, with 17 bases in between. Germline CDR1 and CDR2: SEHNR and FQNEAQ (reference sequence). DNA for the CDR3: TGTGCCAGCAGCCCAGACAGGACTGAAGGTACGCAGTATTTT. Amino acids: CASSPDRTEGTQYF. Drawing the rest from reference TRBV7-9 and TRBJ2-3, the complete variable domain is DTGVSQNPRHKITKRGQNVTFRCDPISEHNRLYWYRQTLGQGPEFLTYFQNEAQLEKSRLLSDRFSAERPKGSFSTLEIQRTEQGDSAMYLCASSPDRTEGTQYFGPGTRLTVL.

To note about this clonotype: A junction end diverges from the germline sequence, so it may reflect a read error. This sequence joins TRBV19 and TRBJ2-1, with 9 positions matching TRBD2. The length of the CDR3 is 15 residues. The V gene's germline CDR1 is LNHDA and CDR2 SQIVND (reference sequence). As DNA, the CDR3 is TGTGCCAGCAGTATAGCGGGGGCCTCCTACAATGAGCAGTTCTTC. This sequence encodes CASSIAGASYNEQFF.